A selection of T cell receptor beta chains follows, all from one sample in a study of neurological immune-mediated disorders. TCRdb re-analysed the 5' RACE reads in MiXCR, keeping a single row per CDR3 protein. This sample has fewer than 90,000 distinct CDR3 sequences, with around 9.6% found just once. The sample consisted of PBMCs. The receptors stem from a man aged 25 to 40 in good health. CDR3s include the opening cysteine and the closing phenylalanine or tryptophan. Each record gives: J gene, clone size, D gene, V gene, CDR3 DNA, CDR3 protein. A D gene is named only where the DNA matches it firmly. Clone sizes are given selectively: once, few, many, or a class where the clone is expanded.

>TRBJ1-5|many|.|TRBV12-3/TRBV12-4
TGTGCCAGCAGTTTAAGGCCAGATTATAGCAATCAGCCCCAGCATTTT
CASSLRPDYSNQPQHF
>TRBJ1-1|many|.|TRBV20-1
TGCAGTGCCCCTCCTGGGAACACTGAAGCTTTCTTT
CSAPPGNTEAFF
>TRBJ2-1|many|TRBD2|TRBV20-1
TGCAGTGCTAGAGACCCAGCGGGAGACCGGAGTGAGCAGTTCTTC
CSARDPAGDRSEQFF
>TRBJ2-5|many|TRBD1|TRBV5-1
TGCGCCAGCAGCGTATCCGGGACAGGGGGCCGGGAGACCCAGTACTTC
CASSVSGTGGRETQYF
>TRBJ2-7|many|.|TRBV12-3/TRBV12-4
TGTGCCAGCAGCCCCCTTTCGGCAGGGATCTACGAGCAGTACTTC
CASSPLSAGIYEQYF
>TRBJ2-7|many|.|TRBV10-3
TGTGCCATCAGTGAGGTCCGAGGCTACGAGCAGTACTTC
CAISEVRGYEQYF
>TRBJ2-2|many|.|TRBV5-1
TGCGCCAGCAGCTTGACTGGCAGTTTGGACGGGGAGCTGTTTTTT
CASSLTGSLDGELFF
>TRBJ2-6|many|TRBD2|TRBV18
TGTGCCAGCTCACCGGATAGCGGGGCTGACTCCGGGGCCAACGTCCTGACTTTC
CASSPDSGADSGANVLTF
>TRBJ2-7|many|TRBD1|TRBV20-1
TGCAGTGCTAGAGACCCCCGGACAGGGCGAGGCTACGAGCAGTACTTC
CSARDPRTGRGYEQYF
>TRBJ1-5|many|.|TRBV4-1
TGCGCCAGCAGCCAAGATATCAGACAGGAATTCAATCAGCCCCAGCATTTT
CASSQDIRQEFNQPQHF
>TRBJ2-7|many|TRBD2|TRBV7-9
TGTGCCAGCAGCCCCGGGAGCCGGGAGGGCTCCTACGAGCAGTACTTC
CASSPGSREGSYEQYF
>TRBJ2-7|.|TRBD2|TRBV11-2
TGTACCAGCAGCTACGGGACTAGCGGCACTTACGAGCAGTACTTC
CTSSYGTSGTYEQYF
>TRBJ2-2|few|TRBD2|TRBV15
TGTGCCACCAGCAATACTCTCGGGACTAGCGGGGGGAACACCGGGGAGCTGTTTTTT
CATSNTLGTSGGNTGELFF
>TRBJ2-7|.|.|TRBV7-2
TGTGCCAGCAGCTTAACCCAGGCGACCTACGAGCAGTACTTC
CASSLTQATYEQYF
>TRBJ2-7|many|.|TRBV20-1
TGCAGTGCTAGAGACAGGGTGTCGGGCGAGCAGTACTTC
CSARDRVSGEQYF
>TRBJ1-6|many|TRBD1|TRBV4-1
TGCGCCAGCAGCCAACGGGACAGTGATTCACCCCTCCACTTT
CASSQRDSDSPLHF
>TRBJ2-5|many|TRBD2|TRBV19
TGTGCCAGTAGTATGCGGGGGCAAGAGACCCAGTACTTC
CASSMRGQETQYF
>TRBJ1-4|many|.|TRBV7-9
TGTGCCAGCAGCCCGATTATCAGGCCCTATGAAAAACTGTTTTTT
CASSPIIRPYEKLFF
>TRBJ2-5|many|TRBD2|TRBV5-6
TGTGCCAGCAAAGCGGTAGCGGGAGAGACCCAGTACTTC
CASKAVAGETQYF
>TRBJ2-1|many|.|TRBV29-1
TGCAGCGTTGATCGCCAAATGGGTGAGCAGTTCTTC
CSVDRQMGEQFF
>TRBJ2-7|many|.|TRBV12-3/TRBV12-4
TGTGCCAGCAGCCCACAGTGGTACGAGCAGTACTTC
CASSPQWYEQYF
>TRBJ2-2|many|.|TRBV6-2/TRBV6-3
TGTGCCAGCAGTTACAGTGGGAGGAGGACCGGGGAGCTGTTTTTT
CASSYSGRRTGELFF
>TRBJ2-2|many|TRBD1|TRBV20-1
TGCAGTGCCCGAAGGGACAGTTTCTCCGGGGAGCTGTTTTTT
CSARRDSFSGELFF
>TRBJ2-5|many|TRBD2|TRBV9
TGTGCCAGCAGCCATTCGGGACTAGCAGTCCAAGAGACCCAGTACTTC
CASSHSGLAVQETQYF
>TRBJ1-2|many|TRBD1|TRBV5-1
TGCGCCAGCAGGATTAGAGTCCCAGGGACAGGACTATCAGAAGGCTACACCTTC
CASRIRVPGTGLSEGYTF